The next 32 T cell receptor beta chains were all read from a single sample in a study of neurological immune-mediated disorders. TCRdb itself ran the 5' RACE reads through MiXCR, one entry per CDR3 protein. The sample has around 70,000 distinct CDR3 sequences; about 5% are singletons. The sample consisted of PBMCs. All receptors derive from a woman aged 70-85 years with multiple sclerosis.

The rearrangement uses TRBV19 and TRBJ1-2, with TRBD1 matching over 8 bases. V gave up 7 bases and J gave up 4 bases; unmatched junction bases: 5. The CDR3 is made up of 13 amino acids. Germline V gene data show CDR1 as LNHDA and CDR2 as SQIVND (reference sequence). This CDR3 reads CASTRDRGYGYTF. DNA of the CDR3: TGTGCCAGTACGAGAGACAGGGGCTATGGCTACACCTTC.

The sample holds many counts of this clonotype. J is TRBJ2-2 and V is TRBV7-3, with D possibly TRBD1 on 5 matching bases. Germline-derived CDR1 and CDR2 are SGHTA and FQGTGA. V lost 5 bases and J 2 bases, leaving 12 bases between the germline ends. This CDR3 spans 15 amino acids. The CDR3 DNA follows: TGTGCCAGCAGCCCTCACAGGCTAAACACCGGGGAGCTGTTTTTT. Amino acids: CASSPHRLNTGELFF. Full variable domain (rest looked up from reference TRBV7-3 and TRBJ2-2): GAGVSQTPSNKVTEKGKYVELRCDPISGHTALYWYRQSLGQGPEFLIYFQGTGAADDSGLPNDRFFAVRPEGSVSTLKIQRTERGDSAVYLCASSPHRLNTGELFFGEGSRLTVL.

In its sample, this clonotype was seen many times. The chain joins TRBV29-1 to TRBJ1-1; 8 bases agree with TRBD1. The CDR3 is 14 amino acids. With 4 bases clipped from V and 0 bases from J, the junction kept 4 bases outside the gene matches. CDR1 SQVTM and CDR2 ANQGSEA come from the germline V gene. CDR3 loop: CSVVEGQVNTEAFF. CDR3 DNA sequence: TGCAGCGTTGTAGAGGGACAGGTGAACACTGAAGCTTTCTTT. Full variable domain (outside the CDR3, taken from reference TRBV29-1 and TRBJ1-1): SAVISQKPSRDICQRGTSLTIQCQVDSQVTMMFWYRQQPGQSLTLIATANQGSEATYESGFVIDKFPISRPNLTFSTLTVSNMSPEDSSIYLCSVVEGQVNTEAFFGQGTRLTVV.

This clonotype was counted between two and nine times. The chain links TRBV7-8 to TRBJ2-2; TRBD2 is a possible D gene (6 bases). V dropped 2 bases and J dropped 5 bases, with 21 bases sitting between them. The germline V gene encodes CDR1 SGHVS and CDR2 FQNEAQ. This CDR3 spans 18 amino acids. Here the CDR3 reads CASSLRDLGRGPTGELFF. The DNA of the CDR3 is TGTGCCAGCAGCTTACGGGACCTCGGGCGGGGCCCAACCGGGGAGCTGTTTTTT.

In its sample, this clonotype was seen many times. The V gene is TRBV20-1, the J gene TRBJ2-1; TRBD2 matches at 13 bases. V dropped 3 bases and J dropped 6; count of bases not matched to a gene: 5. Germline V gene lookup returns CDR1 DFQATT and CDR2 SNEGSKA (reference sequence). The CDR3 has 15 residues. The CDR3 DNA reads as TGCAGTGCTAGTACTAGCGGGAGGGCCGGCAATGAGCAGTTCTTC. This codes for CSASTSGRAGNEQFF.

This clonotype was seen many times. The J gene is TRBJ2-1, the V gene TRBV5-1, with a weak D call TRBD2 (6 bases). The ends were cut back, 4 bases at V and 7 bases at J, with 12 bases in the middle. The CDR3 length is 13 residues. Germline V CDR1 and CDR2: SGHRS, YFSETQ. The CDR3 nucleotides are TGCGCCAGCAGCCGGGACTTGTTGAATGAGCAGTTCTTC. Amino acid sequence: CASSRDLLNEQFF.

Ten or more counts support this clonotype. V gene TRBV11-2 combines with J gene TRBJ1-3, with D possibly matching TRBD1 (5 bases). This CDR3 contains 15 residues. The germline V gene encodes CDR1 SGHAT and CDR2 FQNNGV. With 8 bases removed from V and 4 bases from J, the gap between germline ends came to 18 bases. The CDR3 loop is CASGSGTAVGNTIYF. For the CDR3, the DNA is TGTGCCAGCGGGAGCGGGACCGCGGTGGGAAACACCATATATTTT.

V is TRBV11-2 and J is TRBJ2-5; TRBD1 is a possible D gene (5 bases). V gave up 5 bases and J gave up 2 bases, with 15 bases separating them. CDR3 length: 15 amino acids. The germline CDR1 and CDR2 sequences are SGHAT and FQNNGV. In nucleotides, the CDR3 is TGTGCCAGCAGCCCCACTCGCAGGGCTCAAGAGACCCAGTACTTC. Translating it yields CASSPTRRAQETQYF. The full variable domain, completed using reference TRBV11-2 and TRBJ2-5, is EAGVAQSPRYKIIEKRQSVAFWCNPISGHATLYWYQQILGQGPKLLIQFQNNGVVDDSQLPKDRFSAERLKGVDSTLKIQPAKLEDSAVYLCASSPTRRAQETQYFGPGTRLLVL.

This clonotype was counted ten times or more. The rearrangement links TRBV5-1 to TRBJ2-1; D possibly corresponds to TRBD2 (6 bases). CDR3 size: 16 residues. Trimming cost V 4 bases and J 5 bases, with 19 bases left between them. Germline values: CDR1 SGHRS, CDR2 YFSETQ. CDR3 sequence reads: CASSNRDLNLDNEQFF. The CDR3 region has the DNA TGCGCCAGCAGCAACCGGGACTTAAATCTGGACAATGAGCAGTTCTTC. The variable domain in full, completed from reference TRBV5-1 and TRBJ2-1, reads KAGVTQTPRYLIKTRGQQVTLSCSPISGHRSVSWYQQTPGQGLQFLFEYFSETQRNKGNFPGRFSGRQFSNSRSEMNVSTLELGDSALYLCASSNRDLNLDNEQFFGPGTRLTVL.

This clonotype was seen repeatedly, ten times or more. The chain combines TRBV12-3 or TRBV12-4 with TRBJ2-1; 7 bases fit TRBD2. Trimming at V came to 2 bases and at J to 7 bases, leaving 5 bases not matched to a gene. This CDR3 has 14 residues. In nucleotides, the CDR3 is TGTGCCAGCAGTTTAAGCGGGACGAGGAATGAGCAGTTCTTC. Amino acid sequence: CASSLSGTRNEQFF.

This clonotype was seen ten or more times. The J gene is TRBJ2-3, the V gene TRBV20-1; tentatively, D is TRBD2 (6 bases). CDR3 length: 13 residues. Trimming left V 2 bases short and J 3 bases short, with 9 bases between. The germline V gene has CDR1 DFQATT and CDR2 SNEGSKA (reference sequence). The CDR3 bases are TGCAGTGCTAGAAACGGGAGTACAGATACGCAGTATTTT. It codes for CSARNGSTDTQYF.

Many counts were recorded for this clonotype. CDR3 loop: CASSLASANTEAFF. The CDR3 region has the DNA TGCGCCAGCAGCTTGGCCTCTGCGAACACTGAAGCTTTCTTT. The chain combines TRBV5-1 with TRBJ1-1; D call uncertain. Trimming removed 0 bases from V and 1 base from J, with 7 bases in between. The CDR3 has 14 amino acids. Germline CDR1 is SGHRS and CDR2 is YFSETQ. The variable domain in full, completed from reference TRBV5-1 and TRBJ1-1, reads KAGVTQTPRYLIKTRGQQVTLSCSPISGHRSVSWYQQTPGQGLQFLFEYFSETQRNKGNFPGRFSGRQFSNSRSEMNVSTLELGDSALYLCASSLASANTEAFFGQGTRLTVV.

The table lists this clonotype with many counts. The genes are TRBV20-1 and TRBJ1-5; D may be TRBD1 (5 bases). V lost 6 bases and J lost 6, with 18 bases in between. This CDR3 is built from 14 residues. Per germline, CDR1 DFQATT and CDR2 SNEGSKA (reference sequence). The CDR3 protein is CSAPARGDAQPQHF. CDR3 bases: TGCAGTGCCCCAGCTAGAGGGGACGCTCAGCCCCAGCATTTT.

This clonotype was picked up many times. The chain recombines TRBV10-1 with TRBJ2-7; 7 bases map to TRBD2. Germline V gene lookup returns CDR1 WNHNN and CDR2 SYGVQD (reference sequence). Trimming removed 0 bases from V and 6 bases from J; junction bases left unmatched: 2. CDR3 length equals 13 residues. CDR3 nucleotides: TGCGCCAGCAGTGAGTCGGCGGGGGTCGAGCAGTACTTC. Its protein is CASSESAGVEQYF.

In its sample, this clonotype was seen many times. The chain combines TRBV7-2 with TRBJ1-1, with D maybe TRBD1 (5 bases). V dropped 3 bases and J dropped 7 bases, with 15 bases sitting between them. The V gene's germline CDR1 is SGHTA and CDR2 FQGNSA. The CDR3 contains 14 residues. The CDR3 DNA is TGTGCCAGCAGCTTCCTGGGGGGGAAGGGTGAAGCTTTCTTT. Translation: CASSFLGGKGEAFF.

This clonotype appeared many times. The chain couples TRBV5-1 to TRBJ2-7; D unresolved. V lost 2 bases and J 4 bases, leaving 10 bases between the germline ends. The V gene's germline CDR1 is SGHRS and CDR2 YFSETQ. There are 13 residues in the CDR3. The DNA of the CDR3 is TGCGCCAGCAGCTTCCTGGTGGGGTACGAGCAGTACTTC. Protein product: CASSFLVGYEQYF.

The sample holds many counts of this clonotype. CDR3 region: CAISEPRGERAGVAMNTEAFF. Here the CDR3 DNA reads TGTGCCATCAGTGAGCCCCGTGGGGAGCGGGCAGGGGTTGCTATGAACACTGAAGCTTTCTTT. This chain uses TRBV10-3 with TRBJ1-1; possibly TRBD1 for D (6 bases). Germline assignment: CDR1 ENHRY and CDR2 SYGVKD. CDR3 length equals 21 residues. V was cut by 2 bases and J by 0 bases, with 28 bases left in between.

Ten or more counts support this clonotype. This chain links TRBV7-2 with TRBJ2-3, with D possibly matching TRBD2 (5 bases). Looked up from germline, CDR1 is SGHTA and CDR2 is FQGNSA. V shed 3 bases and J shed 6 bases, with 13 bases lying between them. The CDR3 runs 14 residues. The CDR3 loop reads CASSFGVAWDTQYF. CDR3 DNA sequence: TGTGCCAGCAGCTTTGGGGTAGCGTGGGATACGCAGTATTTT.

This clonotype was picked up many times. The chain combines TRBV3-1 with TRBJ1-3; perhaps TRBD1 as D (5 bases). V shed 1 base and J shed 2 bases, with 12 bases lying between them. The germline CDR1 and CDR2 sequences are LGHDT and YNNKEL (reference sequence). This CDR3 is built from 16 residues. The CDR3 DNA reads as TGTGCCAGCAGCCAAGTTGGGCAGGGTGCTGGAAACACCATATATTTT. Its protein product is CASSQVGQGAGNTIYF.

This clonotype was recorded at least ten times. CDR3 DNA sequence: TGTGCCAGCAGTTCTACAGGGATAGCACGTCAGCCCCAGCATTTT. It codes for CASSSTGIARQPQHF. The chain is built from TRBV6-5 and TRBJ1-5, with a tentative D call TRBD1 (6 bases). V gave up 4 bases and J gave up 6 bases, with 16 bases separating them. The CDR3 length is 15 residues. CDR1 and CDR2 from the germline V gene are MNHEY and SVGAGI.

Many counts were recorded for this clonotype. The chain is built from TRBV20-1 and TRBJ2-2; D might be TRBD1 (6 bases). V dropped 1 base and J dropped 8 bases, with 20 bases sitting between them. The CDR3 loop spans 16 amino acids. Germline V gene data show CDR1 as DFQATT and CDR2 as SNEGSKA (reference sequence). CDR3 coding DNA: TGCAGTGCTAGAGCTATTACAGGGTCCAGCAAAGGGGAGCTGTTTTTT. It is translated as CSARAITGSSKGELFF.

At least ten counts were recorded for this clonotype. This chain links TRBV5-4 with TRBJ1-2; 7 bases match TRBD1. The CDR3 is 14 amino acids. In germline, CDR1 is SGHNT, CDR2 YYREEE (reference sequence). Trimming removed 4 bases from V and 0 bases from J; junction bases left unmatched: 3. As DNA, the CDR3 is TGTGCCAGCAGCACTGGGACAGCTAACTATGGCTACACCTTC. It encodes CASSTGTANYGYTF.

This clonotype was recorded at least ten times. The chain has TRBV20-1 and TRBJ1-5, with D unresolved. The CDR3 runs to 16 residues. Germline V gene data show CDR1 as DFQATT and CDR2 as SNEGSKA (reference sequence). V dropped 3 bases and J dropped 3 bases, with 18 bases sitting between them. CDR3 DNA: TGCAGTGCTAGGGATTCGACAAGCCGGATCAATCAGCCCCAGCATTTT. Translating gives CSARDSTSRINQPQHF.

This clonotype was observed at least ten times. The chain links TRBV2 to TRBJ2-3, with 8 bases that match TRBD2. V lost 5 bases, J lost 7 bases, and 11 bases stayed unmatched. Germline assignment: CDR1 SNHLY and CDR2 FYNNEI. This CDR3 spans 15 amino acids. The DNA of the CDR3 is TGTGCCAGCAGTCCTGAAGCGGGAGCTCTGTATACGCAGTATTTT. Translated, it gives CASSPEAGALYTQYF.

This clonotype occurred many times. The chain is built from TRBV6-2 or TRBV6-3 and TRBJ2-1, with 7 bases lining up with TRBD2. With 5 bases clipped from V and 2 bases from J, the junction kept 6 bases outside the gene matches. The CDR3 sequence is 15 residues long. The germline V gene encodes CDR1 MNHEY and CDR2 SVGEGT. The CDR3 loop reads CASSPLAAPYNEQFF. The DNA of the CDR3 is TGTGCCAGCAGTCCGCTAGCGGCACCCTACAATGAGCAGTTCTTC.

This clonotype was picked up many times. In DNA, the CDR3 is TGTGCCAGCAGCCTCGGACTAGCGGGAGCAGCAGATACGCAGTATTTT. This translates into CASSLGLAGAADTQYF. The chain links TRBV5-5 to TRBJ2-3, with 13 nucleotides matching TRBD2. CDR1 and CDR2 (germline): SGHKS, YYEKEE (reference sequence). V lost 4 bases and J lost 4; bases outside the gene matches: 6. This CDR3 is built from 16 residues.

Ten or more counts support this clonotype. The final CDR3 position lacks the conserved phenylalanine or tryptophan, pointing to a likely read error. The chain carries TRBV7-2 and TRBJ2-4; a weak D match, TRBD2 (7 bases). The V end was cut by 5 bases, the J end by 6 bases, with 17 bases between. The germline V gene has CDR1 SGHTA and CDR2 FQGNSA. This CDR3 contains 15 residues. The CDR3: CASSPGGLVLNIQYI. The CDR3 DNA reads TGTGCCAGCAGCCCCGGGGGGCTAGTTCTAAACATTCAGTACATC.

This clonotype was detected ten times or more. The gene calls are TRBV7-2 and TRBJ2-7; 14 nucleotides agree with TRBD2. Germline V gene sequence: CDR1 SGHTA, CDR2 FQGNSA. V shed 4 bases and J 2 bases; nucleotides not matched to a gene: 10. The CDR3 runs 18 residues. Here the CDR3 DNA reads TGTGCCAGCAGCTCTTCTCCCGGGACTAGCGGGAGAACCTACGAGCAGTACTTC. It specifies CASSSSPGTSGRTYEQYF.

This clonotype was counted many times. The chain joins TRBV30 to TRBJ2-1; 15 bases fit TRBD2. Germline loops: CDR1 GTSNPN, CDR2 SVGIG (reference sequence). This CDR3 contains 16 residues. The V gene end was trimmed by 4 bases and the J gene end by 7 bases; junction bases not matched to a gene: 8. The CDR3 reads CAWKTKGLAGGNEQFF. The CDR3 DNA reads TGTGCCTGGAAAACAAAGGGACTAGCGGGAGGTAATGAGCAGTTCTTC. Based on the CDR3 plus reference TRBV30 and TRBJ2-1, the full variable domain is SQTIHQWPATLVQPVGSPLSLECTVEGTSNPNLYWYRQAAGRGLQLLFYSVGIGQISSEVPQNLSASRPQDRQFILSSKKLLLSDSGFYLCAWKTKGLAGGNEQFFGPGTRLTVL.

This clonotype was observed at least ten times. V and J are TRBV7-8 and TRBJ2-1; D is perhaps TRBD1 or TRBD2 (6 bases each). CDR1 SGHVS and CDR2 FQNEAQ come from the germline V gene. Between the trimmed V and J ends, which lost 4 bases and 3 bases, there was a span of 13 bases. The CDR3 runs to 15 residues. CDR3 nucleotide sequence: TGTGCCAGCAGCTCCCGTGGAGGGGGCTACAATGAGCAGTTCTTC. Translation: CASSSRGGGYNEQFF.

As regards this clonotype: Since no conserved phenylalanine or tryptophan closes the CDR3, a read error is the likely cause. V is TRBV2 and J is TRBJ1-5, with unresolved D. Germline values: CDR1 SNHLY, CDR2 FYNNEI. This CDR3 comprises 15 residues. V gave up 5 bases and J gave up 3 bases, with 14 bases separating them. CDR3 region: CASSLLPGNNQPQHI. The DNA of the CDR3 is TGTGCCAGCAGTCTTCTACCGGGCAACAATCAGCCCCAGCATATT.

This clonotype was detected many times. The chain combines TRBV18 with TRBJ1-1; no definite D call. Germline-derived CDR1 and CDR2 are KGHSH and LQKENI. The CDR3 extends over 15 amino acids. V gave up 3 bases and J gave up 1 base, with 12 bases separating them. The CDR3 coding sequence is TGTGCCAGCTCACCTCGTCCGGAACCGAACACTGAAGCTTTCTTT. As protein: CASSPRPEPNTEAFF.